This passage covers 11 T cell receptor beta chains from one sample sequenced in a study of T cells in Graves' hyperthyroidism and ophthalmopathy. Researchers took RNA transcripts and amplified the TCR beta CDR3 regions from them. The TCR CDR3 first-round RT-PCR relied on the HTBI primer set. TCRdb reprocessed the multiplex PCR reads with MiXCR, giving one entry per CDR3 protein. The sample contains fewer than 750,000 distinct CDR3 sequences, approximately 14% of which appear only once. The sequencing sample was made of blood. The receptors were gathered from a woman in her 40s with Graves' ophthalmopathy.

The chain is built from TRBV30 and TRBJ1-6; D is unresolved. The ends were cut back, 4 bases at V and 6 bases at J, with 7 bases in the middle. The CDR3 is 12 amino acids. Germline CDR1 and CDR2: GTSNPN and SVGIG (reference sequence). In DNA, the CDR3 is TGTGCCTGGACTCAGGCTAATTCACCCCTCCACTTT. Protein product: CAWTQANSPLHF.

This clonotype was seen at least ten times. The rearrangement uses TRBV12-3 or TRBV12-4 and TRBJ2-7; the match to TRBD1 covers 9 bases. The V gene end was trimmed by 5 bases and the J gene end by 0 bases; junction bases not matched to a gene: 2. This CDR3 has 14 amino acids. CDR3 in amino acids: CASSTGGISYEQYF. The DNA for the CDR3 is TGTGCCAGCAGTACAGGGGGCATCTCCTACGAGCAGTACTTC.

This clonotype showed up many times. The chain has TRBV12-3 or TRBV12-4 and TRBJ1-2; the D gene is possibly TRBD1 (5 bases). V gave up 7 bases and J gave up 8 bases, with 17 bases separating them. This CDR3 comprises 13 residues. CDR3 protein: CASNSLRGKGYTF. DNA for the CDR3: TGTGCCAGCAATTCACTAAGGGGTAAAGGCTACACCTTC.

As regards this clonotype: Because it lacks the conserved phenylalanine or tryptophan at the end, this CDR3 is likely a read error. Written as DNA, the CDR3 is TGCAGTGCTAGAGGAGATGCAGACTACGAGCAGTACCTC. This sequence encodes CSARGDADYEQYL. The chain joins TRBV20-1 to TRBJ2-7; no firm D call. Trimming shortened V by 1 base and J by 3 bases, and 10 bases separated the two germline ends. Germline lookup yields CDR1 DFQATT and CDR2 SNEGSKA (reference sequence). The CDR3 is 13 amino acids.

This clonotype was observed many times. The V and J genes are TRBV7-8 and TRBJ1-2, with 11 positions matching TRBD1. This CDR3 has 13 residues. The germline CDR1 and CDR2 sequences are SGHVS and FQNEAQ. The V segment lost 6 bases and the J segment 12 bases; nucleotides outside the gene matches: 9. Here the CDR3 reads CASSSDRGRLNTF. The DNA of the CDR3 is TGTGCCAGCAGTTCGGACAGGGGGCGCTTGAACACCTTC.

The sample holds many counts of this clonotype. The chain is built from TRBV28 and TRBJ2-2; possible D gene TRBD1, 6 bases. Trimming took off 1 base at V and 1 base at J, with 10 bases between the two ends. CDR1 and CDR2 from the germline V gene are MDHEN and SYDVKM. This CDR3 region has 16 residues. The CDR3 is CASSLFGRGNTGELFF. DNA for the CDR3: TGTGCCAGCAGTTTATTCGGCAGGGGGAACACCGGGGAGCTGTTTTTT.

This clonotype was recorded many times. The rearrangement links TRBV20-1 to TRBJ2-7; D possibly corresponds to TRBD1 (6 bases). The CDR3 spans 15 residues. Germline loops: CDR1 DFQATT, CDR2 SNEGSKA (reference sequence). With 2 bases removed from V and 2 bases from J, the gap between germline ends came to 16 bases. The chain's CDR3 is CSARHSGDIAYEQYF. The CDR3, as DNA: TGCAGTGCTAGACATTCCGGGGACATCGCCTACGAGCAGTACTTC.

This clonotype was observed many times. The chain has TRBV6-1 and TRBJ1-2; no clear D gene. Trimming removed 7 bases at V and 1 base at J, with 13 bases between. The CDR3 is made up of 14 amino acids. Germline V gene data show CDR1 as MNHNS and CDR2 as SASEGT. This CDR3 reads CASIEAGRNYGYTF. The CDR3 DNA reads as TGTGCCAGCATTGAGGCAGGTCGTAACTATGGCTACACCTTC.

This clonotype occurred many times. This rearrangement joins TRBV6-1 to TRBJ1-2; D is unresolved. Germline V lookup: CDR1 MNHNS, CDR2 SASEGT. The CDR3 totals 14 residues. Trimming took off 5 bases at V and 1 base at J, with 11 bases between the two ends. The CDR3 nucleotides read TGTGCCAGCAGTAAGGATCAGGTTAACTATGGCTACACCTTC. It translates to CASSKDQVNYGYTF.

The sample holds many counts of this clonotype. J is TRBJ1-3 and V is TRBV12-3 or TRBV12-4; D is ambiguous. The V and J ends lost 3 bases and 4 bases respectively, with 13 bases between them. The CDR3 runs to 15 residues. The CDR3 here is CASSLPGRYGNTIYF. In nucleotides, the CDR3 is TGTGCCAGCAGTTTGCCAGGAAGATACGGAAACACCATATATTTT.

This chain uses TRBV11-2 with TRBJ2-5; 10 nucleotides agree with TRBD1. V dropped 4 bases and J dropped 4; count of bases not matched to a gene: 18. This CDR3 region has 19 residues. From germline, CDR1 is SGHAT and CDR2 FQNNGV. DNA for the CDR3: TGTGCCAGCAGCTCCATTATGATGGGGGGGACAGGGGCGTCAGAGACCCAGTACTTC. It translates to CASSSIMMGGTGASETQYF. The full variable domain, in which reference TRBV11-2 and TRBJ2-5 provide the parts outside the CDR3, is EAGVAQSPRYKIIEKRQSVAFWCNPISGHATLYWYQQILGQGPKLLIQFQNNGVVDDSQLPKDRFSAERLKGVDSTLKIQPAKLEDSAVYLCASSSIMMGGTGASETQYFGPGTRLLVL.